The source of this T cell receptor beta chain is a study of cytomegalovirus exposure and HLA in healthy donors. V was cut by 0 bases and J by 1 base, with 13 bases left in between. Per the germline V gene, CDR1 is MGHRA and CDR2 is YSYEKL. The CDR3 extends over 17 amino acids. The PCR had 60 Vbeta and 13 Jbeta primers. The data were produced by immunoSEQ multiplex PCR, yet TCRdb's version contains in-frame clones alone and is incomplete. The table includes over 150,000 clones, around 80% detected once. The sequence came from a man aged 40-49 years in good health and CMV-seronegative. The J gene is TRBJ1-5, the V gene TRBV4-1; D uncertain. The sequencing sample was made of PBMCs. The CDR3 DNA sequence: TGCGCCAGCAGCCAAGATTACAGAACTTACAGCAATCAGCCCCAGCATTTT. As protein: CASSQDYRTYSNQPQHF.